This paragraph reports one T cell receptor beta chain. The antigen is not known. This record belongs to a study of T cell responses to AZD1222 COVID-19 vaccine. Study-level background: Doses given second, at about 4 or about 12 weeks, were pooled. General study findings and limits: Females made up more of the donors, who were largely white British, and clonal diversity may have come out too low. A reported finding is that nearly half of spike-specific TCRs target unmutated variant regions.

Produced via immunoSEQ multiplex PCR; TCRdb's table is partial and in-frame only. The table records some 130,000 clones, around nine tenths of them present only once. Germline V gives CDR1 MNHNS, CDR2 SASEGT. The CDR3 is 15 residues long. V was pared by 1 base and J by 0 bases, with 7 bases between. The rearrangement uses TRBV6-1 and TRBJ1-5; D ambiguous. The sample here was peripheral blood, taken on day 0 of AZD1222 vaccination. This receptor was obtained from an adult in good health. The CDR3 reads CASSEGWISNQPQHF. CDR3 nucleotides: TGTGCCAGCAGTGAAGGGTGGATTAGCAATCAGCCCCAGCATTTT.